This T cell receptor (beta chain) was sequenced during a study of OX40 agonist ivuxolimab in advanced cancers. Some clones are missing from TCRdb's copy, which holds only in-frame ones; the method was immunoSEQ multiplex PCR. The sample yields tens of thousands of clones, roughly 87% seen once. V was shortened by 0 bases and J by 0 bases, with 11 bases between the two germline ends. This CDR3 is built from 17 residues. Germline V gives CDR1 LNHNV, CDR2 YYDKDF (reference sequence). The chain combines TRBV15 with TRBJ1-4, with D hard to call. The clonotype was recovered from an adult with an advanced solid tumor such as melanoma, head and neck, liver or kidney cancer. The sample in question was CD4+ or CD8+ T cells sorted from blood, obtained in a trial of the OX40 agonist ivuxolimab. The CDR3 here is CATSRDRAYATNEKLFF. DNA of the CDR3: TGTGCCACCAGCAGAGATAGGGCCTATGCAACTAATGAAAAACTGTTTTTT.